These 15 T cell receptor beta chains came from one sample sequenced in a study of early T cells in non-severe SARS-CoV-2 infection. TCRdb independently ran MiXCR on the 5' RACE reads; one entry per CDR3 protein. This sample has about 110,000 distinct CDR3 sequences, with approximately 10% found just once. Sequences were obtained from whole blood. All receptors come from an adult who was a healthcare worker with PCR-confirmed SARS-CoV-2 infection or an uninfected control (not recorded which).

This clonotype came up many times. The V call is TRBV6-5, the J call TRBJ2-1; TRBD1 or TRBD2 may be the D gene (5 bases each). The V and J ends lost 3 bases and 6 bases respectively, with 15 bases between them. The germline CDR1 and CDR2 sequences are MNHEY and SVGAGI. CDR3 length: 15 amino acids. CDR3 sequence: CASSYDELGVNEQFF. CDR3 nucleotide sequence: TGTGCCAGCAGTTATGATGAATTGGGGGTCAATGAGCAGTTCTTC.

The chain has TRBV28 and TRBJ2-7; tentatively, D is TRBD1 or TRBD2 (6 bases each). Germline V gene lookup returns CDR1 MDHEN and CDR2 SYDVKM. This CDR3 comprises 14 residues. V was clipped by 2 bases and J by 2 bases, with 10 bases between them. CDR3 nucleotide sequence: TGTGCCAGCAGTTTAAGGGGGGCCACCTACGAGCAGTACTTC. Its protein is CASSLRGATYEQYF.

In this sample, this clonotype turned up many times. The V gene is TRBV3-1, the J gene TRBJ2-1; 8 bases map to TRBD2. V lost 4 bases and J lost 6; bases outside the gene matches: 8. The CDR3 loop spans 15 amino acids. Per the germline V gene, CDR1 is LGHDT and CDR2 is YNNKEL (reference sequence). Here the CDR3 reads CASSPSGRGANEQFF. In DNA, the CDR3 is TGTGCCAGCAGCCCAAGCGGGAGAGGGGCCAATGAGCAGTTCTTC.

The chain uses TRBV2 and TRBJ2-1; 7 bases are a match to TRBD2. Germline loops: CDR1 SNHLY, CDR2 FYNNEI. V dropped 5 bases and J dropped 8; count of bases not matched to a gene: 3. This CDR3 has 12 residues. Here the CDR3 DNA reads TGTGCCAGCAGTCTGACTAGCCATGAGCAGTTCTTC. Translation: CASSLTSHEQFF.

V is TRBV6-2 or TRBV6-3 and J is TRBJ2-7, with D uncertain. V was trimmed by 7 bases and J by 0 bases, leaving 4 bases between them. Germline V gives CDR1 MNHEY, CDR2 SVGEGT. The CDR3 covers 11 residues. CDR3 residues: CASKNSYEQYF. DNA for the CDR3: TGTGCCAGCAAGAACTCCTACGAGCAGTACTTC.

Many counts were recorded for this clonotype. The chain links TRBV7-8 to TRBJ1-1; D might be TRBD1 (5 bases). The CDR3 is 17 residues long. V was trimmed by 1 base and J by 0 bases, leaving 15 bases between them. Germline V gene lookup returns CDR1 SGHVS and CDR2 FQNEAQ. This CDR3 reads CASSLEGAGPLNTEAFF. CDR3 nucleotides: TGTGCCAGCAGCTTAGAGGGCGCGGGGCCGTTGAACACTGAAGCTTTCTTT.

The chain has TRBV5-5 and TRBJ2-7, with D perhaps being TRBD1 or TRBD2 (5 bases each). V lost 4 bases and J lost 4, with 12 bases in between. The germline CDR1 and CDR2 sequences are SGHKS and YYEKEE (reference sequence). This CDR3 spans 13 amino acids. The CDR3 coding sequence is TGTGCCAGCAGCCCAGGGAGATTATACGAGCAGTACTTC. It yields the protein CASSPGRLYEQYF.

This chain uses TRBV7-9 with TRBJ2-3; possible D gene TRBD1, 5 bases. Germline CDR1 and CDR2: SEHNR and FQNEAQ (reference sequence). V lost 1 base, J lost 4 bases, and 6 bases lay in between. This CDR3 comprises 13 residues. The CDR3: CASSLVGPDTQYF. The CDR3 nucleotides are TGTGCCAGCAGCTTAGTGGGGCCAGATACGCAGTATTTT.

This clonotype was detected ten times or more. The chain uses TRBV19 and TRBJ2-7, with D possibly TRBD1 on 5 matching bases. Germline-derived CDR1 and CDR2 are LNHDA and SQIVND (reference sequence). Trimming pared 5 bases from V and 6 bases from J, leaving 14 bases between. This CDR3 comprises 13 residues. The CDR3 bases are TGTGCCAGTAGTGTGGCAGGGCCGGGCGAGCAGTACTTC. It encodes CASSVAGPGEQYF.

The chain recombines TRBV20-1 with TRBJ2-1, with 13 bases lining up with TRBD2. J lost 4 bases, V lost 3 bases, and 3 bases had no gene match. The V gene's germline CDR1 is DFQATT and CDR2 SNEGSKA (reference sequence). The CDR3 length is 15 residues. The CDR3: CSASGTSGTYNEQFF. The CDR3 region has the DNA TGCAGTGCTAGCGGGACTAGCGGGACATACAATGAGCAGTTCTTC.

This clonotype was detected ten times or more. The chain joins TRBV6-5 to TRBJ1-6; 8 bases agree with TRBD1. This CDR3 contains 15 residues. V lost 5 bases to trimming and J lost 10 bases; unmatched junction nucleotides: 10. CDR1 is MNHEY and CDR2 is SVGAGI in the germline V gene. CDR3 in DNA: TGTGCCAGCAGTGGACCTGGACAGGGCAAATCACCCCTCCACTTT. Protein sequence: CASSGPGQGKSPLHF.

This chain joins TRBV19 and TRBJ2-2; the D gene is possibly TRBD2 (6 bases). The CDR3 is 17 amino acids. The germline V and J ends were trimmed by 4 bases and 1 base, with 16 bases remaining between them. CDR1 is LNHDA and CDR2 is SQIVND in the germline V gene (reference sequence). CDR3 sequence (DNA): TGTGCCAGTAGTACCCCGGGACTCCGAAAGAACACCGGGGAGCTGTTTTTT. Translation gives CASSTPGLRKNTGELFF.

This clonotype was counted ten times or more. V and J are TRBV12-3 or TRBV12-4 and TRBJ2-3; 7 bases fit TRBD2. CDR3 size: 16 residues. V dropped 6 bases and J dropped 3; count of bases not matched to a gene: 12. The CDR3 is CASSQRASGQTDTQYF. CDR3 coding DNA: TGTGCCAGCAGCCAGAGGGCTAGCGGACAAACAGATACGCAGTATTTT.

The chain employs TRBV2 and TRBJ2-7, with 11 bases matching TRBD2. The CDR3 runs 16 residues. Trimming removed 6 bases from V and 9 bases from J; junction bases left unmatched: 16. Germline CDR1 SNHLY, CDR2 FYNNEI. CDR3: CASRELAGVTLRVQYF. The CDR3 region has the DNA TGTGCCAGCAGGGAACTAGCGGGAGTTACTCTTCGGGTGCAGTACTTC.

This clonotype was counted many times. Written as DNA, the CDR3 is TGTGCCAGCAGCTTCGGCGGGAGGGCCGGAGAGACCCAGTACTTC. This sequence encodes CASSFGGRAGETQYF. The chain combines TRBV7-9 with TRBJ2-5; 9 bases are a match to TRBD2. The V gene's germline CDR1 is SEHNR and CDR2 FQNEAQ (reference sequence). The CDR3 covers 15 residues. Unmatched junction bases numbered 6, after V lost 3 bases and J lost 4 bases.